Following are 17 T cell receptor beta chains from one sample sequenced in a study of blood T cell repertoires in COVID-19. The data were produced by immunoSEQ multiplex PCR, yet TCRdb's version contains in-frame clones alone and is incomplete. The data contain 15,000 to 20,000 clones, about nine tenths of them singletons. The sample comprised peripheral blood. All receptors derive from a human donor in a cohort sampled during active COVID-19.

The chain joins TRBV15 to TRBJ1-1; perhaps TRBD1 as D (5 bases). The V end lost 4 bases, the J end lost 8 bases, and 17 bases lay between the germline ends. This CDR3 contains 14 residues. Germline V gives CDR1 LNHNV, CDR2 YYDKDF (reference sequence). DNA for the CDR3: TGTGCCACCAGCACCGGAGGCGGGGGTTGGGAAGCTTTCTTT. It is translated as CATSTGGGGWEAFF. Complete variable domain (other parts from reference TRBV15 and TRBJ1-1): DAMVIQNPRYQVTQFGKPVTLSCSQTLNHNVMYWYQQKSSQAPKLLFHYYDKDFNNEADTPDNFQSRRPNTSFCFLDIRSPGLGDTAMYLCATSTGGGGWEAFFGQGTRLTVV.

The rearrangement links TRBV2 to TRBJ2-2, with 7 bases matching TRBD2. V lost 7 bases, J lost 0 bases, and 2 bases stayed unmatched. The germline gives CDR1 SNHLY, CDR2 FYNNEI. The CDR3 runs 14 residues. CDR3 DNA sequence: TGTGCCAGCACGGGGACTACGAACACCGGGGAGCTGTTTTTT. Protein: CASTGTTNTGELFF.

The V gene is TRBV23-1, the J gene TRBJ1-2; 12 bases are shared with TRBD1. TRBV23-1 is treated as an ORF (open reading frame) with a function not yet certain. CDR3 length: 13 amino acids. J gave up 14 bases and V 4 bases, and 8 bases lay outside the gene matches. CDR3 nucleotide sequence: TGCGCCAGCAGTCCGACGGGACAGGGGGCTTTTACCTTC. Its protein is CASSPTGQGAFTF.

CDR3 residues: CASSESPYESGAYEQYF. The CDR3 bases are TGTGCCAGCAGTGAATCACCCTATGAGTCCGGAGCCTACGAGCAGTACTTC. The chain links TRBV25-1 to TRBJ2-7; D remains unclear. The V end lost 1 base, the J end lost 2 bases, and 18 bases lay between the germline ends. Per the germline V gene, CDR1 is MGHDK and CDR2 is SYGVNS. CDR3 length equals 17 residues.

V is TRBV19 and J is TRBJ2-1, with 7 bases identical to TRBD2. V dropped 0 bases and J dropped 8; count of bases not matched to a gene: 7. This CDR3 is 15 amino acids long. Germline CDR1 is LNHDA and CDR2 is SQIVND (reference sequence). The CDR3 region is CASSIDPAGVYEQFF. DNA of the CDR3: TGTGCCAGTAGTATAGATCCGGCGGGGGTCTATGAGCAGTTCTTC.

This clone has a single count. This CDR3 is CSASAGISGRTGSYNEQFF. The DNA for the CDR3 is TGCAGTGCTAGTGCCGGAATTAGCGGGAGAACCGGCTCCTACAATGAGCAGTTCTTC. V gene TRBV20-1 combines with J gene TRBJ2-1; 9 bases match TRBD2. The germline gives CDR1 DFQATT, CDR2 SNEGSKA (reference sequence). V dropped 3 bases and J dropped 0; count of bases not matched to a gene: 15. This CDR3 has 19 amino acids.

This chain connects TRBV2 to TRBJ1-1, with 7 positions matching TRBD1. V was clipped by 4 bases and J by 0 bases; unmatched bases: 5. Germline loops: CDR1 SNHLY, CDR2 FYNNEI. CDR3 length: 15 amino acids. The DNA for the CDR3 is TGTGCCAGCAGTGGCCCCACAGGGGTGAACACTGAAGCTTTCTTT. Translated, it gives CASSGPTGVNTEAFF.

CDR3 sequence (DNA): TGCAGCGTTGCTCGTCAGGGGTACACTGAAGCTTTCTTT. It codes for CSVARQGYTEAFF. This rearrangement joins TRBV29-1 to TRBJ1-1, with D possibly TRBD1 on 6 matching bases. Germline V gene data show CDR1 as SQVTM and CDR2 as ANQGSEA. CDR3 size: 13 residues. The V gene lost 4 bases and the J gene lost 3 bases, with 12 bases spanning the gap.

This rearrangement joins TRBV11-3 to TRBJ2-1; 8 positions agree with TRBD2. This CDR3 contains 14 residues. V trimming: 9 bases; J trimming: 1 base; junction bases outside the gene matches: 5. In germline, CDR1 is SGHNT, CDR2 YENEEA. CDR3: CASSTSGSYNEQFF. CDR3 nucleotides: TGTGCCAGTAGTACTAGCGGATCCTACAATGAGCAGTTCTTC. Together with reference TRBV11-3 and TRBJ2-1, the CDR3 gives the full variable domain: EAGVVQSPRYKIIEKKQPVAFWCNPISGHNTLYWYLQNLGQGPELLIRYENEEAVDDSQLPKDRFSAERLKGVDSTLKIQPAELGDSAVYLCASSTSGSYNEQFFGPGTRLTVL.

The rearrangement links TRBV30 to TRBJ2-7; D uncertain. CDR1 and CDR2 from the germline V gene are GTSNPN and SVGIG (reference sequence). Trimming shortened V by 3 bases and J by 2 bases, and 14 bases separated the two germline ends. This CDR3 contains 14 residues. The CDR3 DNA reads as TGTGCCTGGAGGGATCGGCCGGGTCCCTACGAGCAGTACTTC. The encoded protein is CAWRDRPGPYEQYF.

V usage is TRBV12-5 and J usage is TRBJ2-1; 11 bases match TRBD2. J lost 6 bases, V lost 0 bases, and 1 base had no gene match. This CDR3 contains 15 residues. Germline V lookup: CDR1 LGHNT, CDR2 FRNRAP. As DNA, the CDR3 is TGTGCTAGTGGTTTGGTTAGCGGGAGGGCCAATGAGCAGTTCTTC. Translating gives CASGLVSGRANEQFF.

This chain joins TRBV25-1 and TRBJ1-1, with D uncertain. V shed 7 bases and J shed 1 base, with 7 bases lying between them. The germline V gene has CDR1 MGHDK and CDR2 SYGVNS. CDR3 length equals 12 residues. DNA for the CDR3: TGTGCCAGCATGGCCCCGAACACTGAAGCTTTCTTT. This sequence encodes CASMAPNTEAFF. Full variable domain (rest looked up from reference TRBV25-1 and TRBJ1-1): EADIYQTPRYLVIGTGKKITLECSQTMGHDKMYWYQQDPGMELHLIHYSYGVNSTEKGDLSSESTVSRIRTEHFPLTLESARPSHTSQYLCASMAPNTEAFFGQGTRLTVV.

The V gene is TRBV6-1, the J gene TRBJ2-2; possible D gene TRBD2, 5 bases. V was trimmed by 2 bases and J by 4 bases, leaving 8 bases between them. The CDR3 length is 14 residues. The germline V gene encodes CDR1 MNHNS and CDR2 SASEGT. CDR3 in DNA: TGTGCCAGCAGTGAAAGCGGCGGCACCGGGGAGCTGTTTTTT. Its protein is CASSESGGTGELFF.

This chain connects TRBV7-6 to TRBJ2-3; 11 nucleotides align to TRBD1. The germline V gene has CDR1 SGHVS and CDR2 FNYEAQ. V lost 6 bases and J lost 2; bases outside the gene matches: 7. This CDR3 contains 16 residues. This chain's CDR3 is CASSTRTGGLTDTQYF. DNA for the CDR3: TGTGCCAGCAGTACTCGGACAGGGGGCCTCACAGATACGCAGTATTTT.

Here the CDR3 DNA reads TGTGCCAGCAGCCTCGGGACTAGCGGAACCTACGAGCAGTACTTC. It is translated as CASSLGTSGTYEQYF. The rearrangement links TRBV5-4 to TRBJ2-7; 11 nucleotides agree with TRBD2. The trim removed 4 bases at V and 2 bases at J, leaving 5 bases unmatched. The germline CDR1 and CDR2 sequences are SGHNT and YYREEE (reference sequence). The CDR3 is 15 residues long.

The gene calls are TRBV7-8 and TRBJ2-2; TRBD2 matches at 8 bases. CDR1 is SGHVS, CDR2 FQNEAQ, per germline. The CDR3 sequence is 15 residues long. Trimming at V came to 3 bases and at J to 2 bases, leaving 2 bases not matched to a gene. CDR3 protein: CASSLGLGNTGELFF. CDR3 sequence (DNA): TGTGCCAGCAGCTTGGGACTAGGAAACACCGGGGAGCTGTTTTTT. The full variable domain, completed using reference TRBV7-8 and TRBJ2-2, is GAGVSQSPRYKVAKRGQDVALRCDPISGHVSLFWYQQALGQGPEFLTYFQNEAQLDKSGLPSDRFFAERPEGSVSTLKIQRTQQEDSAVYLCASSLGLGNTGELFFGEGSRLTVL.

This clone appeared once. The chain recombines TRBV6-5 with TRBJ1-1; tentative D call: TRBD1 (6 bases). This CDR3 is built from 15 residues. Trimming cost V 0 bases and J 3 bases, with 11 bases left between them. CDR1 is MNHEY, CDR2 SVGAGI, per germline. The CDR3: CASSYSTGIYTEAFF. The CDR3 nucleotides are TGTGCCAGCAGTTACTCGACAGGTATTTACACTGAAGCTTTCTTT.